These 25 T cell receptor beta chains were all obtained from the same sample, sequenced in a study of OX40 agonist ivuxolimab in advanced cancers. Assay: immunoSEQ multiplex PCR; the TCRdb copy retains only in-frame clones and omits some. The table has about 52,000 clones, roughly 88% seen once. The sample here was CD4+ or CD8+ T cells sorted from blood, taken in a trial of the OX40 agonist ivuxolimab. Receptors originate from an adult with an advanced solid tumor such as melanoma, head and neck, liver or kidney cancer.

There are a few counts of this clone. The gene calls are TRBV5-8 and TRBJ2-2; D remains ambiguous. The CDR3 sequence is 15 residues long. V lost 2 bases, J lost 2 bases, and 10 bases lay in between. Germline CDR1 is SGHTS and CDR2 is YDEGEE. DNA for the CDR3: TGTGCCAGCAGCTTCGTGACTTATAACACCGGGGAGCTGTTTTTT. It translates to CASSFVTYNTGELFF.

This sequence joins TRBV19 and TRBJ1-5; perhaps TRBD1 as D (6 bases). V was clipped by 6 bases and J by 0 bases, with 9 bases between them. The CDR3 contains 14 residues. Germline values: CDR1 LNHDA, CDR2 SQIVND (reference sequence). The CDR3 loop reads CASRKGGSNQPQHF. The CDR3 DNA follows: TGTGCCAGTAGGAAGGGGGGTAGCAATCAGCCCCAGCATTTT.

The DNA for the CDR3 is TGTGCCAGCAGCTTGGCCACGGGACTAGCAGGCTACGAGCAGTACTTC. Translating gives CASSLATGLAGYEQYF. The genes are TRBV5-6 and TRBJ2-7; 9 positions agree with TRBD2. The length of the CDR3 is 16 residues. The trim removed 0 bases at V and 3 bases at J, leaving 7 bases unmatched. Germline loops: CDR1 SGHDT, CDR2 YYEEEE.

This chain uses TRBV18 with TRBJ1-6, with TRBD1 identical over 8 bases. The V gene end was trimmed by 2 bases and the J gene end by 10 bases; junction bases not matched to a gene: 7. This CDR3 spans 15 amino acids. Germline-derived CDR1 and CDR2 are KGHSH and LQKENI. CDR3 protein: CASSPEQGVESPLHF. The CDR3 DNA follows: TGTGCCAGCTCACCAGAACAGGGGGTAGAATCACCCCTCCACTTT. The complete variable domain, with remaining parts taken from reference TRBV18 and TRBJ1-6, reads NAGVMQNPRHLVRRRGQEARLRCSPMKGHSHVYWYRQLPEEGLKFMVYLQKENIIDESGMPKERFSAEFPKEGPSILRIQQVVRGDSAAYFCASSPEQGVESPLHFGNGTRLTVT.

V gene TRBV7-2 combines with J gene TRBJ2-7; the D is unclear. This CDR3 is built from 13 residues. V was pared by 2 bases and J by 3 bases, with 8 bases between. Germline loops: CDR1 SGHTA, CDR2 FQGNSA. The CDR3 sequence is CASSLTMDYEQYF. The CDR3 coding sequence is TGTGCCAGCAGCTTAACAATGGACTACGAGCAGTACTTC.

A single count supports this clone. The rearrangement uses TRBV1 and TRBJ2-6; no check of the table's D call, TRBD1, against the DNA was made. TRBV1 is a documented pseudogene. The CDR3 is 17 amino acids. The CDR3 DNA sequence: TGCACCAGCAGGCCACCTTGTGCACAAAGTCGGGCCAACGTCCTGACTTTC. Encoded protein: CTSRPPCAQSRANVLTF.

This chain uses TRBV7-9 with TRBJ1-4, with D possibly TRBD1 on 6 matching bases. CDR1 and CDR2 (germline): SEHNR, FQNEAQ (reference sequence). Trimming removed 3 bases from V and 7 bases from J, with 18 bases in between. The CDR3 runs 16 residues. The CDR3 loop reads CASSFSYWTDSEKLFF. The CDR3 DNA follows: TGTGCCAGCAGCTTCTCCTATTGGACAGACTCTGAAAAACTGTTTTTT.

The rearrangement links TRBV9 to TRBJ1-2; maybe TRBD1 (6 bases). Germline V gene lookup returns CDR1 SGDLS and CDR2 YYNGEE. With 0 bases removed from V and 1 base from J, the gap between germline ends came to 13 bases. This CDR3 comprises 16 residues. CDR3 in DNA: TGTGCCAGCAGCGTAGAACCTGGGGGCTATAACTATGGCTACACCTTC. This codes for CASSVEPGGYNYGYTF.

This chain joins TRBV2 and TRBJ2-1; TRBD2 is a possible D gene (5 bases). The CDR3 runs to 15 residues. Germline V CDR1 and CDR2: SNHLY, FYNNEI. Trimming cost V 7 bases and J 3 bases, with 16 bases left between them. CDR3 loop: CASKASGLSYNEQFF. DNA of the CDR3: TGTGCCAGCAAAGCCTCTGGACTCAGCTACAATGAGCAGTTCTTC.

V is TRBV27 and J is TRBJ2-1; 11 bases are a match to TRBD2. The V segment lost 6 bases and the J segment 4 bases; nucleotides outside the gene matches: 11. The CDR3 runs to 17 residues. The V gene's germline CDR1 is MNHEY and CDR2 SMNVEV (reference sequence). The CDR3 loop is CASRPEMGLAVYNEQFF. The CDR3 nucleotides are TGTGCCAGCAGACCCGAAATGGGACTAGCGGTATACAATGAGCAGTTCTTC.

This chain uses TRBV7-9 with TRBJ2-2, with 9 bases aligning to TRBD2. The CDR3 length is 13 residues. Germline-derived CDR1 and CDR2 are SEHNR and FQNEAQ (reference sequence). DNA of the CDR3: TGTGCTGGCGGGAGGGAAAACACCGGGGAGCTGTTTTTT. Its protein is CAGGRENTGELFF.

The rearrangement uses TRBV6-6 and TRBJ2-7, with D possibly TRBD1 on 6 matching bases. CDR1 is MNHNY, CDR2 SVGAGI, per germline (reference sequence). V was trimmed by 6 bases and J by 5 bases, leaving 14 bases between them. CDR3 size: 13 residues. CDR3 sequence (DNA): TGTGCCAGCAGCCCGAATGGGGGCCACGAGCAGTACGTC. Amino acids: CASSPNGGHEQYV.

This chain joins TRBV19 and TRBJ1-1; TRBD1 matches 12 bases. The germline CDR1 and CDR2 sequences are LNHDA and SQIVND (reference sequence). V lost 3 bases and J lost 6; bases outside the gene matches: 8. This CDR3 contains 16 residues. The CDR3: CASSIGGQGAAAEAFF. The CDR3 bases are TGTGCCAGTAGTATCGGGGGACAGGGGGCGGCTGCTGAAGCTTTCTTT.

This rearrangement joins TRBV5-6 to TRBJ1-3; no clear D gene. The V gene's germline CDR1 is SGHDT and CDR2 YYEEEE. Trimming removed 4 bases from V and 2 bases from J, with 7 bases in between. The CDR3 is made up of 13 amino acids. DNA for the CDR3: TGTGCCAGCAGCCCCTACCCTGGAAACACCATATATTTT. Translation: CASSPYPGNTIYF.

The J gene is TRBJ2-1, the V gene TRBV2; 10 bases line up with TRBD1. Germline V gene sequence: CDR1 SNHLY, CDR2 FYNNEI. J lost 0 bases, V lost 5 bases, and 4 bases had no gene match. The CDR3 is 16 amino acids. The CDR3 protein is CASSWDRGSSYNEQFF. CDR3 sequence (DNA): TGTGCCAGCAGTTGGGACAGGGGAAGCTCCTACAATGAGCAGTTCTTC.

Here the CDR3 reads CASSTSGGREQYV. DNA for the CDR3: TGTGCCAGTAGTACGTCAGGGGGTCGCGAGCAGTACGTC. The rearrangement links TRBV19 to TRBJ2-7, with 7 bases matching TRBD1. The J segment lost 6 bases and the V segment lost 4 bases, leaving 6 bases of the junction unmatched. The germline gives CDR1 LNHDA, CDR2 SQIVND (reference sequence). The CDR3 is 13 amino acids.

The chain combines TRBV6-1 with TRBJ2-1; no clear D gene. The CDR3 spans 12 residues. CDR1 is MNHNS, CDR2 SASEGT, per germline. Trimming pared 7 bases from V and 6 bases from J, leaving 10 bases between. In DNA form, the CDR3 reads TGTGCCAGCAACTCCGGAGTCAATGAGCAGTTCTTC. Protein: CASNSGVNEQFF.

V gene TRBV5-1 combines with J gene TRBJ2-3, with 8 bases that match TRBD1. The CDR3 length is 14 residues. Germline values: CDR1 SGHRS, CDR2 YFSETQ. Trimming took 4 bases from V and 5 from J; bases not matched to a gene: 6. CDR3 loop: CASSVGQGKDTQYF. The CDR3 coding sequence is TGCGCCAGCAGCGTTGGACAGGGCAAAGATACGCAGTATTTT.

This clone appeared a single time. This chain joins TRBV6-5 and TRBJ2-7; D is uncertain. The germline V and J ends were trimmed by 2 bases and 3 bases, with 11 bases remaining between them. Germline V gene lookup returns CDR1 MNHEY and CDR2 SVGAGI. The CDR3 totals 14 residues. CDR3 sequence (DNA): TGTGCCAGCAGTTACCAGCACGGAGTCTACGAGCAGTACGTC. Translation gives CASSYQHGVYEQYV.

The chain recombines TRBV7-2 with TRBJ2-6; TRBD2 aligns across 7 bases. With 3 bases clipped from V and 1 base from J, the junction kept 9 bases outside the gene matches. The CDR3 covers 18 residues. The germline gives CDR1 SGHTA, CDR2 FQGNSA. CDR3 protein: CASSLEGLSPSGANVLTF. As DNA, the CDR3 is TGTGCCAGCAGCTTGGAGGGACTATCACCTTCTGGGGCCAACGTCCTGACTTTC. The complete variable domain, with remaining parts taken from reference TRBV7-2 and TRBJ2-6, reads GAGVSQSPSNKVTEKGKDVELRCDPISGHTALYWYRQSLGQGLEFLIYFQGNSAPDKSGLPSDRFSAERTGGSVSTLTIQRTQQEDSAVYLCASSLEGLSPSGANVLTFGAGSRLTVL.

The CDR3 DNA reads TGTGCCAGCAGCCAAGCACAGTACAATGAGCAGTTCTTC. This translates into CASSQAQYNEQFF. V usage is TRBV14 and J usage is TRBJ2-1, with unresolved D. Germline V CDR1 and CDR2: SGHDN, FVKESK. Trimming shortened V by 1 base and J by 4 bases, and 5 bases separated the two germline ends. This CDR3 is 13 amino acids long. Full variable domain (missing parts from reference TRBV14 and TRBJ2-1): EAGVTQFPSHSVIEKGQTVTLRCDPISGHDNLYWYRRVMGKEIKFLLHFVKESKQDESGMPNNRFLAERTGGTYSTLKVQPAELEDSGVYFCASSQAQYNEQFFGPGTRLTVL.

V usage is TRBV7-2 and J usage is TRBJ2-7, with D maybe TRBD2 (5 bases). The CDR3 runs to 13 residues. Trimming cost V 2 bases and J 6 bases, with 11 bases left between them. Germline V gene sequence: CDR1 SGHTA, CDR2 FQGNSA. Here the CDR3 reads CASSLSGKGEQYF. CDR3 coding DNA: TGTGCCAGCAGCTTATCGGGGAAAGGCGAGCAGTACTTC.

The chain joins TRBV28 to TRBJ1-6, with a possible D match to TRBD1 (5 bases). V was trimmed by 5 bases and J by 5 bases, leaving 13 bases between them. Germline values: CDR1 MDHEN, CDR2 SYDVKM. The CDR3 has 15 amino acids. The CDR3 DNA is TGTGCCAGCAGTCGGGACCTTAGAGATAATTCACCCCTCCACTTT. It is translated as CASSRDLRDNSPLHF.

CDR3 coding DNA: TGTGCCAGCAGTGACTTTTCATTATCCTACGAGCAGTACGTC. Protein sequence: CASSDFSLSYEQYV. The J gene is TRBJ2-7, the V gene TRBV6-1; unclear D gene. V lost 3 bases and J 1 base, leaving 10 bases between the germline ends. The CDR3 contains 14 residues. The V gene's germline CDR1 is MNHNS and CDR2 SASEGT.

V is TRBV7-8 and J is TRBJ2-5; D may be TRBD1 (6 bases). With 2 bases removed from V and 5 bases from J, the gap between germline ends came to 18 bases. This CDR3 is 16 amino acids long. The germline V gene has CDR1 SGHVS and CDR2 FQNEAQ. In nucleotides, the CDR3 is TGTGCCAGCAGCTTAACTCGGCTGGGGGCCGTGGAGACCCAGTACTTC. The encoded protein is CASSLTRLGAVETQYF.